This T cell receptor (beta chain) is from a study of shared clonotypes between healthy human individuals. This table comes from immunoSEQ multiplex PCR, and its TCRdb copy is limited to in-frame clones, with some not included. The sample shows roughly 1,500,000 clones, approximately 98.5% of them seen only once. This receptor was identified in a man aged 25-40 years in good health. Input material: naive CD4+ T cells sorted from blood. Subset described: CD45RA+ positively selected.

The DNA of the CDR3 is TGTGCCAGCAACAAAGACAGGGTAGCTAATCAGCCCCAGCATTTT. It specifies CASNKDRVANQPQHF. V is TRBV2 and J is TRBJ1-5, with 7 bases lining up with TRBD1. Germline lookup yields CDR1 SNHLY and CDR2 FYNNEI. The CDR3 length is 15 residues. Trimming removed 7 bases from V and 4 bases from J; junction bases left unmatched: 10.